A few counts support the clone carrying this T cell receptor (beta chain). The data stem from a study of blood T cell repertoires in COVID-19. Germline V gene sequence: CDR1 MNHEY, CDR2 SMNVEV (reference sequence). Trimming stripped 8 bases from V and 6 bases from J, with 9 bases between. The CDR3 runs to 11 residues. Assay used: immunoSEQ multiplex PCR; TCRdb lists only in-frame clones, some missing. The sample has roughly 190,000 clones; around 84% are singletons. The sample was peripheral blood. The receptor comes from a human donor in a cohort sampled during active COVID-19. The chain combines TRBV27 with TRBJ2-3; maybe TRBD2 (5 bases). DNA of the CDR3: TGTGCCAGCGGCCGAGGGGATACGCAGTATTTT. As protein: CASGRGDTQYF.